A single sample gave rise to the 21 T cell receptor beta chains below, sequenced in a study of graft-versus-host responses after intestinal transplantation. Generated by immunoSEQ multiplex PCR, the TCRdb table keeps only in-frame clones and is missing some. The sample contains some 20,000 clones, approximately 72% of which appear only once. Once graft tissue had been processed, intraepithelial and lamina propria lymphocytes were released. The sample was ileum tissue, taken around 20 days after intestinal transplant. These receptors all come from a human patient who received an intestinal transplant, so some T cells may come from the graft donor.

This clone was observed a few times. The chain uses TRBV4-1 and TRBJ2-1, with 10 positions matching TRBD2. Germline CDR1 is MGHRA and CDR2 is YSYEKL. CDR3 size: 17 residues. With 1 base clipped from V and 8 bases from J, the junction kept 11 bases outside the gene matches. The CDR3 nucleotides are TGCGCCAGCAGCCAAGTTGTACGTAGCGGGGGGTTGGATGAGCAGTTCTTC. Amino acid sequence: CASSQVVRSGGLDEQFF.

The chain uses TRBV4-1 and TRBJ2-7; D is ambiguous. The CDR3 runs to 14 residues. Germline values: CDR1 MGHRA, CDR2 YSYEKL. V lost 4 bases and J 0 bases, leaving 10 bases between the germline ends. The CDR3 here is CASSRSGYSYEQYF. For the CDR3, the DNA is TGCGCCAGCAGCCGGTCCGGGTACTCCTACGAGCAGTACTTC.

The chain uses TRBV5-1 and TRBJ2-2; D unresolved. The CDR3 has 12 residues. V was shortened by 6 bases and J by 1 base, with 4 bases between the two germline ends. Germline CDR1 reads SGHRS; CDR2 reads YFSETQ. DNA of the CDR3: TGCGCCAGCACCAAGAACACCGGGGAGCTGTTTTTT. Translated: CASTKNTGELFF.

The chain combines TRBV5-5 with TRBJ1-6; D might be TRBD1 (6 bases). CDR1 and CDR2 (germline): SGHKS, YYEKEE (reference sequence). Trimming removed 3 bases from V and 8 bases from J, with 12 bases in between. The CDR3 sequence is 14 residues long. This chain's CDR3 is CASSSPGTYSPLHF. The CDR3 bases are TGTGCCAGCAGCTCCCCCGGGACATATTCACCCCTCCACTTT.

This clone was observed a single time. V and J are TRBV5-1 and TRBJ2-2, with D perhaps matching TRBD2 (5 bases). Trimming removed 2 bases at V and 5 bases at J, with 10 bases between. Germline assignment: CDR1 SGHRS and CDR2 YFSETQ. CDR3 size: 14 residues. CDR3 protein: CASSLRRLTGELFF. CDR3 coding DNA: TGCGCCAGCAGCTTACGGAGGCTTACCGGGGAGCTGTTTTTT.

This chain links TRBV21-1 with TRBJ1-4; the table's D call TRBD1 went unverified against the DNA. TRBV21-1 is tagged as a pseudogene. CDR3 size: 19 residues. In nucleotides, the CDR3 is TGTGCCAGCAGCAATTATCTAGTGGAACCGGGACAGGAAAATGAAAAACTGTTTTTT. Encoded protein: CASSNYLVEPGQENEKLFF.

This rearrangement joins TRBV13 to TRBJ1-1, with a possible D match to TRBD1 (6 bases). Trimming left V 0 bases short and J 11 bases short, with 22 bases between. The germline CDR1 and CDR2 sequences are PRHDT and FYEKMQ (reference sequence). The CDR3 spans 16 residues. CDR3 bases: TGTGCCAGCAGCTTAGGCTTTCAGGGGCAAGGGGTAGGGGCTTTCTTT. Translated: CASSLGFQGQGVGAFF.

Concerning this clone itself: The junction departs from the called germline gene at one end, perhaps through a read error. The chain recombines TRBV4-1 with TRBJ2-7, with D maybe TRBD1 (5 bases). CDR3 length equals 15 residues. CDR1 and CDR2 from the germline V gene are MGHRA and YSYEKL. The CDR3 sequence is CASSQERWTSYEQYF. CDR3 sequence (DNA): TGTGCCAGCAGCCAAGAGCGATGGACATCCTACGAGCAGTACTTC.

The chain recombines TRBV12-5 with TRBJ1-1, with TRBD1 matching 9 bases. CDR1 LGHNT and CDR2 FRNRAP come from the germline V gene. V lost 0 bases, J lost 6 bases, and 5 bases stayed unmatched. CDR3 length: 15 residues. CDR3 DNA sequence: TGTGCTAGTGGTTTGGTCCGACAGGGGGGCCCTGAAGCTTTCTTT. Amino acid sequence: CASGLVRQGGPEAFF.

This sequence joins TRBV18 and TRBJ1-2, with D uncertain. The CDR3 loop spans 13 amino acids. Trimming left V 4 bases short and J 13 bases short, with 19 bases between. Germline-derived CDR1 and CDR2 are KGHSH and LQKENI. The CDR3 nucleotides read TGTGCCAGCTCACTCTTCCCGGGAGAGAGTTTCACCTTC. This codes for CASSLFPGESFTF. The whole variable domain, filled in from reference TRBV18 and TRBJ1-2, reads NAGVMQNPRHLVRRRGQEARLRCSPMKGHSHVYWYRQLPEEGLKFMVYLQKENIIDESGMPKERFSAEFPKEGPSILRIQQVVRGDSAAYFCASSLFPGESFTFGSGTRLTVV.

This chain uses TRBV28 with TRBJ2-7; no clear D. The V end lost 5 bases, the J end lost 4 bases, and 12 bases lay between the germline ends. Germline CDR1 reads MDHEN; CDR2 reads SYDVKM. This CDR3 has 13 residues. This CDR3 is CASSRLMEYEQYF. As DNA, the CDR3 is TGTGCCAGCAGTAGACTTATGGAATACGAGCAGTACTTC. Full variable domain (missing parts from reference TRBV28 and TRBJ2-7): DVKVTQSSRYLVKRTGEKVFLECVQDMDHENMFWYRQDPGLGLRLIYFSYDVKMKEKGDIPEGYSVSREKKERFSLILESASTNQTSMYLCASSRLMEYEQYFGPGTRLTVT.

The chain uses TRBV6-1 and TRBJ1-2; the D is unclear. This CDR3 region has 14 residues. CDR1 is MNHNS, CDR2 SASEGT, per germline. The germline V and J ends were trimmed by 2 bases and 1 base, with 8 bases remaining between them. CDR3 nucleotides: TGTGCCAGCAGTGAAATCCCGGGTAACTATGGCTACACCTTC. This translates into CASSEIPGNYGYTF.

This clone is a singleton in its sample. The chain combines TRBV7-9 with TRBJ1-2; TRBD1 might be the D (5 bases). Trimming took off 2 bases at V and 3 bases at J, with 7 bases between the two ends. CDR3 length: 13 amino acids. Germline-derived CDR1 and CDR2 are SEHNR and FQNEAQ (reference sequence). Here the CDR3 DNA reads TGTGCCAGCAGCTTACAGGGCCACTATGGCTACACCTTC. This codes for CASSLQGHYGYTF.

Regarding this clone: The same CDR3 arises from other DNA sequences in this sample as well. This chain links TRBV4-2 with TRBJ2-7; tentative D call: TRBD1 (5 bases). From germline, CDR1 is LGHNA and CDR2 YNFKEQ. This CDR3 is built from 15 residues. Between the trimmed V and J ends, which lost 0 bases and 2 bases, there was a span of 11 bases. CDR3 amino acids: CASSQETGFTYEQYF. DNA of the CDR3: TGTGCCAGCAGCCAAGAAACAGGTTTTACCTACGAGCAGTACTTC.

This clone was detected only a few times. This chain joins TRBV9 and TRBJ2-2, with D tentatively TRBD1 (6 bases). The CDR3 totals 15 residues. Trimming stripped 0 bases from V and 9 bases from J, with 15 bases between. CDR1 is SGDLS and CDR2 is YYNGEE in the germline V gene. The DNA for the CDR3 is TGTGCCAGCAGCGTAGCTTTGGGACAATCAAGGGAGCTGTTTTTT. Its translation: CASSVALGQSRELFF. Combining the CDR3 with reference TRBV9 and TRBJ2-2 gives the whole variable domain DSGVTQTPKHLITATGQRVTLRCSPRSGDLSVYWYQQSLDQGLQFLIQYYNGEERAKGNILERFSAQQFPDLHSELNLSSLELGDSALYFCASSVALGQSRELFFGEGSRLTVL.

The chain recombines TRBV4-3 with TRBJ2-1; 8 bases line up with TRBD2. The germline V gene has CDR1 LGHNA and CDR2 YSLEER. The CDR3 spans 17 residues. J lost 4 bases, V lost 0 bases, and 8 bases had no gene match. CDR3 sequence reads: CASSQDFAGGRYNEQFF. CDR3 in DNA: TGCGCCAGCAGCCAAGATTTTGCGGGGGGAAGGTACAATGAGCAGTTCTTC.

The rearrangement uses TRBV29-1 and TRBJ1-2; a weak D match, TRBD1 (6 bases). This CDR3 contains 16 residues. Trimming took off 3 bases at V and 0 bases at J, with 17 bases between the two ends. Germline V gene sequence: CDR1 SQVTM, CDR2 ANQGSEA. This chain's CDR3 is CSVDKLQGQANYGYTF. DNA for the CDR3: TGCAGCGTTGACAAACTACAGGGCCAAGCTAACTATGGCTACACCTTC.

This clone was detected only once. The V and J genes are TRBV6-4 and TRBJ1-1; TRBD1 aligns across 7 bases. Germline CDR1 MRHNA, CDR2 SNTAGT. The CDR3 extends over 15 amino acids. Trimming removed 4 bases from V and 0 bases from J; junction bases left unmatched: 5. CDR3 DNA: TGTGCCAGCAGTGCCGGGACAGATATGAACACTGAAGCTTTCTTT. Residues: CASSAGTDMNTEAFF.

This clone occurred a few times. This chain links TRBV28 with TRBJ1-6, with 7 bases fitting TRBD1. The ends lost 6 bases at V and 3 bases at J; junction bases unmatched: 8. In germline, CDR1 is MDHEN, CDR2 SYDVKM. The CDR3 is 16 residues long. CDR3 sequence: CASRRKGAYYNSPLHF. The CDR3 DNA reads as TGTGCCAGCAGGAGAAAGGGGGCCTACTATAATTCACCCCTCCACTTT.

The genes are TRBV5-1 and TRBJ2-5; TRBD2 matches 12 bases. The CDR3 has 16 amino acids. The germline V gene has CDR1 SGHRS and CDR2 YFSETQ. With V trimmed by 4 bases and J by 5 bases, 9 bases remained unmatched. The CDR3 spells CASSPETSGSLETQYF. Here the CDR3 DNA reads TGCGCCAGCAGCCCAGAGACTAGCGGGAGTCTTGAGACCCAGTACTTC.

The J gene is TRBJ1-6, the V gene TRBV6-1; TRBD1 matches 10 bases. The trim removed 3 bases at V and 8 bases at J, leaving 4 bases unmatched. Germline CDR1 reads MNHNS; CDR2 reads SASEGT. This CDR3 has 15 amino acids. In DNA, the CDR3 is TGTGCCAGCAGTGAGGGTGGGACAGGGGATTCACCCCTCCACTTT. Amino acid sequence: CASSEGGTGDSPLHF.